The text below deals with one T cell receptor (beta chain). Its antigen is as yet unknown. The record originates from a study of neoadjuvant anti-PD-1 for oral cavity cancer. Study-wide results and limits: TCR analyses covered only a few patients per response group.

The CDR3 runs 11 residues. Trimming took 5 bases from V and 7 from J, leaving 9 bases between them. Germline-derived CDR1 and CDR2 are DFQATT and SNEGSKA (reference sequence). The time point: after neoadjuvant nivolumab, at surgical resection. These newly diagnosed stage II-IVA oral cavity squamous cell carcinoma patients had no prior systemic or radiation treatment. Blood libraries mostly used approximately 450 ng genomic DNA, six replicates each. Clones were read by immunoSEQ multiplex PCR, and TCRdb kept only the in-frame ones, dropping some. The table shows under 15,000 clones, with roughly two thirds occurring only once.

This TCR derives from a person between 35 and 79 years old with oral cavity squamous cell carcinoma. The sample was PBMCs, taken after nivolumab (anti-PD-1) treatment. The chain links TRBV20-1 to TRBJ1-5; D might be TRBD1 (6 bases). The CDR3 sequence: CSAHQGQPQHF. The CDR3 DNA follows: TGCAGTGCTCACCAGGGGCAGCCCCAGCATTTT.